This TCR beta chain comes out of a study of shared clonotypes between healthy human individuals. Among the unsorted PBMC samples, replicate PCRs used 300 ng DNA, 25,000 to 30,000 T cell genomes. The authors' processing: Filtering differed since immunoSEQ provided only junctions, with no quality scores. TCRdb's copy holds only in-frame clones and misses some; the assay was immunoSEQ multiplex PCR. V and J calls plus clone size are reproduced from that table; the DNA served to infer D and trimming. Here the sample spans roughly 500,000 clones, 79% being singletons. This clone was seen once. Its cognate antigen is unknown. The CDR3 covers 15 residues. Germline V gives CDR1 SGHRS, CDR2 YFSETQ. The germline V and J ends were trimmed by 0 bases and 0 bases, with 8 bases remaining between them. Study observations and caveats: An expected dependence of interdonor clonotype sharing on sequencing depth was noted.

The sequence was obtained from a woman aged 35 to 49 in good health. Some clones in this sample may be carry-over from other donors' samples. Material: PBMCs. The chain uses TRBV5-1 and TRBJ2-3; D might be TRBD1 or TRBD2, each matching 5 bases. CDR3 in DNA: TGCGCCAGCAGCTTGGAGGGACCGAGCACAGATACGCAGTATTTT. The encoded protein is CASSLEGPSTDTQYF.